This T cell receptor delta chain was sequenced during a study of Vδ1+ human thymocytes. A remark on this clone: Its antigen is still unknown.

The trim removed 1 base at V and 3 bases at J, leaving 17 bases unmatched. The CDR3 covers 20 residues. CDR1 TSWWSYY and CDR2 QGS come from the germline V gene. Whole-study findings and limits: Highly polyclonal TRG and TRD repertoires with Gaussian CDR3 length distributions appeared in thymus.

The template was reverse-transcribed extracted RNA. Pooled V-gene forward primers with one constant-region reverse primer generated the CDR3 amplicons by multiplex PCR. TCRdb applied CATT to the multiplex PCR reads for clone calling. This table has about 55,000 delta-chain clones, approximately 15% appearing once. The chain couples TRDV1 to TRDJ1, with 10 bases matching TRDD3. This TCR was recovered from a boy under two years old who had congenital heart surgery. Sequencing input: Vdelta1+ gamma-delta thymocytes from the thymus. Subset reported: FACS-sorted CD3+ TCRalphabeta- TCRVdelta1+ TCRVdelta2- thymocytes. The chain's CDR3 is CALGEPFPRLGDFGADKLIF. CDR3 DNA sequence: TGTGCTCTTGGGGAACCCTTCCCCCGACTGGGGGATTTCGGGGCCGATAAACTCATCTTT.